This T cell receptor beta chain was sequenced in a study of OX40 agonist ivuxolimab in advanced cancers. The overall study: Cancers in dose escalation were hepatocellular, melanoma, renal cell and head and neck. Aged roughly 23 to 90 with a mean of approximately 57 years, they were under 85% male. Whole-study results and caveats: On average, a greater number of expanded clones characterised CD8+ T cells relative to CD4+.

Of note for this clone: Its antigen is as yet unknown.

The sampling schedule covered blood at baseline, cycle 4 day 1, and cycle 7 day 1. The CDR3 consists of 14 residues. Germline V gene sequence: CDR1 LNHDA, CDR2 SQIVND (reference sequence). The V segment lost 4 bases and the J segment 8 bases; nucleotides outside the gene matches: 7. Produced via immunoSEQ multiplex PCR; TCRdb's table is partial and in-frame only. The table lists about 83,000 clones, roughly 80% of them singletons. The chain links TRBV19 to TRBJ1-4, with 7 bases that match TRBD1. The sample consisted of CD4+ or CD8+ T cells sorted from blood, taken in a trial of the OX40 agonist ivuxolimab. The receptor was derived from an adult with an advanced solid tumor such as melanoma, head and neck, liver or kidney cancer. The CDR3 nucleotides read TGTGCCAGTAGTAAAGGGACAGCCTTCGAAAAACTGTTTTTT. Encoded protein: CASSKGTAFEKLFF.